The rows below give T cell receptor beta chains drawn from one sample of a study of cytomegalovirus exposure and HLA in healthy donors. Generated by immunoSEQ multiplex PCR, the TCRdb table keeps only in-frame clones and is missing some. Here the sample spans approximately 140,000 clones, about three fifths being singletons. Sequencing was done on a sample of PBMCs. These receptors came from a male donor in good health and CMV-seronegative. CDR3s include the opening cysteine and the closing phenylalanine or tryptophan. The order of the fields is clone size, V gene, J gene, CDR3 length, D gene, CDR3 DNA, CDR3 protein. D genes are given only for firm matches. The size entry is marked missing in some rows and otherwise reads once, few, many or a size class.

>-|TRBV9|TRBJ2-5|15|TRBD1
TGTGCCAGCAGCGTAGGGACAGGGGTGGGGGAGACCCAGTACTTC
CASSVGTGVGETQYF
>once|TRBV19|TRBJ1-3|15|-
TGTGCCAGTAGTGCGGACGGAGGCCTGGGAAACACCATATATTTT
CASSADGGLGNTIYF
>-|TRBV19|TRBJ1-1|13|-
TGTGCCAGCGCCGGGACATCGGATACTGAAGCTTTCTTT
CASAGTSDTEAFF
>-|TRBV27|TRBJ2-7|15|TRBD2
TGTGCCAGCAGTTCCCCCGGGACTAGCAGCCACGAGCAGTACTTC
CASSSPGTSSHEQYF
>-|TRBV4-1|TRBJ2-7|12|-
TGCGCCAGCAGCTCCCTAGCATCCGAGCAGTACTTC
CASSSLASEQYF
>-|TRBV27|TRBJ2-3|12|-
TGTGCCAGCAGTCCTAGCACAGATACGCAGTATTTT
CASSPSTDTQYF
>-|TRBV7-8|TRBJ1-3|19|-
TGTGCCAGCAGCTTAAGTCGGGGTGAGAGTGGATACTCTGGAAACACCATATATTTT
CASSLSRGESGYSGNTIYF
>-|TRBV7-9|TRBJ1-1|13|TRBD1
TGTGCCAGCAGCTTAGCCCAGGGGGGTGAAGCTTTCTTT
CASSLAQGGEAFF
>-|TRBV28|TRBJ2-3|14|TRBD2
TGTGCCAGCATTAGCGGGGGGGCATCAGATACGCAGTATTTT
CASISGGASDTQYF
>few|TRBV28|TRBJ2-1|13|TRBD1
TGTGCCAGCAGCTACCCAGGGGGTTATGAGCAGTTCTTC
CASSYPGGYEQFF
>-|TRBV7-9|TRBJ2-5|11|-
TGTGCCAGCAGCCAGCGAGAGACCCAGTACTTC
CASSQRETQYF
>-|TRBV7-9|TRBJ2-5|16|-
TGTGCCAGCAGCTTAGTGGAGCCTCAGGGGTGGGAGACCCAGTACTTC
CASSLVEPQGWETQYF
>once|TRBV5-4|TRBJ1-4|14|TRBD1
TGTGCCAGCAGCTTGGGACAGGGGAATGAAAAACTGTTTTTT
CASSLGQGNEKLFF
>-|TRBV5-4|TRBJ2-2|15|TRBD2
TGTGCCAGCAGCATCCGACTAGCGGGCACCGGGGAGCTGTTTTTT
CASSIRLAGTGELFF
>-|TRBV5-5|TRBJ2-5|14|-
TGTGCCAGCAGCGGCCCAGGGGATCGGGAGACCCAGTACTTC
CASSGPGDRETQYF
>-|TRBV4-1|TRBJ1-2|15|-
TGCGCCAGCAGCCCGTTCACCCAACCCAGGGGTGGCTACACCTTC
CASSPFTQPRGGYTF
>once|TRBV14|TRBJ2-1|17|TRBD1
TGTGCCAGCAGCCAAGCCTGGGGGCGACAGGGAAACGATGAGCAGTTCTTC
CASSQAWGRQGNDEQFF
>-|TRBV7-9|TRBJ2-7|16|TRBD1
TGTGCCAGCAGCTTAGGGGGGGACAGGCTATCCTACGAGCAGTACTTC
CASSLGGDRLSYEQYF
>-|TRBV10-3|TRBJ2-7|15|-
TGTGCCATCAGTGATCGGCCGGCGGATTTCTACGAGCAGTACTTC
CAISDRPADFYEQYF
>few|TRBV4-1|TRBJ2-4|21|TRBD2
TGCGCCAGCAGCCAAGTAGGATCGGCTAGCGGGGGAACCTTAGCCAAAAACATTCAGTACTTC
CASSQVGSASGGTLAKNIQYF
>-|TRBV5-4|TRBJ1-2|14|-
TGTGCCAGCAGCTGGGGGAGGGGGGACTATGGCTACACCTTC
CASSWGRGDYGYTF
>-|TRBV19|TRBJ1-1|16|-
TGTGCCAGTGGTTCTGGAGGGATCTTGCGGAACACTGAAGCTTTCTTT
CASGSGGILRNTEAFF
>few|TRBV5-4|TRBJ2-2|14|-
TGTGCCAGCAGCTTGCCCCTGAAGACAGAGGAGCTGTTTTTT
CASSLPLKTEELFF
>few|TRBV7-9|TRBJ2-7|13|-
TGTGCCAGCAGCTTAGGATCGGGGTACGAGCAGTACTTC
CASSLGSGYEQYF
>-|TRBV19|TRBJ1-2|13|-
TGTGCCAGTAGTAAAGGGGATAACTATGGCTACACCTTC
CASSKGDNYGYTF
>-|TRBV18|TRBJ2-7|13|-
TGTGCCAGCTCACCACGACAAGATTACGAGCAGTACTTC
CASSPRQDYEQYF
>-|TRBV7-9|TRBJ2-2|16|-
TGTGCCAGCAGCTTAGGCCGCAGGGCGGACACCGGGGAGCTGTTTTTT
CASSLGRRADTGELFF
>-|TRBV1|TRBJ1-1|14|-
TGCACCAGCAGCCGGATGGACAGGGTTTGGGATTCTTTCTTT
CTSSRMDRVWDSFF
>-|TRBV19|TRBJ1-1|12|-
TGTGCCAGTAGCAGTTTGGACACTGAAGCTTTCTTT
CASSSLDTEAFF
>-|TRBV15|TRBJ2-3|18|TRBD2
TGTGCCACCAGCAGAGATCTTGGAACTAGCGGGGGATCAGATACGCAGTATTTT
CATSRDLGTSGGSDTQYF
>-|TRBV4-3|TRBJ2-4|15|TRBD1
TGCGCCAGCAGCCAAACCACGGACAGGGGTAGCATTCAGTACTTC
CASSQTTDRGSIQYF
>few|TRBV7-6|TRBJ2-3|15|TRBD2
TGTGCCAGCAGGCCCAGCGGGGGCGGGGCAGATACGCAGTATTTT
CASRPSGGGADTQYF
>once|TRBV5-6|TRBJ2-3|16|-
TGTGCCAGCAGGCCTTTTTTGTCAGGGTACACAGATACGCAGTATTTT
CASRPFLSGYTDTQYF
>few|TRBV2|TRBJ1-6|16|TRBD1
TGTGCCAGCAGTGCGATTCGACAGGGGGCAAATTCACCCCTCCACTTT
CASSAIRQGANSPLHF
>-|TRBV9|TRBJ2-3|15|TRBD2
TGTGCCAGCAGTCCTCGGGGGGGCCCCACAGATACGCAGTATTTT
CASSPRGGPTDTQYF
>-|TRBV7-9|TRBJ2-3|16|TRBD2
TGTGCCAGCAGCCGTGCGGGACTAGCGGGGAGGGATACGCAGTATTTT
CASSRAGLAGRDTQYF
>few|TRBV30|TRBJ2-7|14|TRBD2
TGTGCCTGGAGTCCCGGACTAGCGGCCTACGAGCAGTACTTC
CAWSPGLAAYEQYF